This T cell receptor (beta chain) stems from a study of OX40 agonist ivuxolimab in advanced cancers. The repertoire was sequenced with immunoSEQ multiplex PCR; TCRdb's copy has only in-frame clones and lacks some. The sample has roughly 5,300 clones; about three fifths are singletons. Material: CD4+ or CD8+ T cells sorted from blood, obtained in a trial of the OX40 agonist ivuxolimab. The TCR sequence derives from an adult with an advanced solid tumor such as melanoma, head and neck, liver or kidney cancer.

The CDR3 spells CASSQDPTVTEQYF. CDR3 in DNA: TGTGCCAGCAGCCAAGATCCGACGGTAACCGAGCAGTACTTC. This chain connects TRBV2 to TRBJ2-7, with D hard to call. Per the germline V gene, CDR1 is SNHLY and CDR2 is FYNNEI. With 6 bases removed from V and 6 bases from J, the gap between germline ends came to 18 bases. This CDR3 spans 14 amino acids.